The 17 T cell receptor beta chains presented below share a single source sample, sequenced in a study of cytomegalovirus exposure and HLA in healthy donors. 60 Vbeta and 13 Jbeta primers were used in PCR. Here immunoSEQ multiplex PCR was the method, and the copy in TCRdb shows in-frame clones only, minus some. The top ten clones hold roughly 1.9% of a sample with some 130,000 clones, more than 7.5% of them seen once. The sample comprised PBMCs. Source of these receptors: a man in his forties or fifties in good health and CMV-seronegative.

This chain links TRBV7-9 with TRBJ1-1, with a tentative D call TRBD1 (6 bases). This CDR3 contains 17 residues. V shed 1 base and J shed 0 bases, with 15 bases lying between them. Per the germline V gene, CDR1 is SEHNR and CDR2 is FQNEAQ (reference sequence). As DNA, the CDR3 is TGTGCCAGCAGCTTAGGGGTTGGACAGATTATGAACACTGAAGCTTTCTTT. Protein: CASSLGVGQIMNTEAFF.

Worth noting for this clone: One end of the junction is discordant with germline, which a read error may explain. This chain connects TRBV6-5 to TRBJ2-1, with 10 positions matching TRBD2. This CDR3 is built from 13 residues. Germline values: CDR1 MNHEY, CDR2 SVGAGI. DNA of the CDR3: TGTGCCGGCAGACTAGCGGGCCCCAATGAGCAGTTCTTC. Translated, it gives CAGRLAGPNEQFF.

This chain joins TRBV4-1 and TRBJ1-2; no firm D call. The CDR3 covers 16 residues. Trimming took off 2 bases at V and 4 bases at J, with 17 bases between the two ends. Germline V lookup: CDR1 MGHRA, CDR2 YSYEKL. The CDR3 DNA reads TGCGCCAGCAGCCAAAGTACACAGCTTCGTATCTATGGCTACACCTTC. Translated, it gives CASSQSTQLRIYGYTF.

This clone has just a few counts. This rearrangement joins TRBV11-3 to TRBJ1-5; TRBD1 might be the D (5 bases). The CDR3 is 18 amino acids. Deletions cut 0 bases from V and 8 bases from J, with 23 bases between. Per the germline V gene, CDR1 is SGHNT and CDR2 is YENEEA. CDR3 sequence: CASSLDSRAPRSFEPQHF. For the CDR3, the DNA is TGTGCCAGCAGCTTAGATAGCAGGGCCCCCCGGTCTTTCGAGCCCCAGCATTTT.

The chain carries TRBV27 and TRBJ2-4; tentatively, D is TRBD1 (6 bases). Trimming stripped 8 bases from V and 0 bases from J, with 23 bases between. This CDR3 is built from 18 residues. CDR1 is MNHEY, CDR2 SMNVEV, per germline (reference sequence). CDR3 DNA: TGTGCCAGCCCAACCACACCGGGACAAGTACTAGCCAAAAACATTCAGTACTTC. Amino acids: CASPTTPGQVLAKNIQYF.

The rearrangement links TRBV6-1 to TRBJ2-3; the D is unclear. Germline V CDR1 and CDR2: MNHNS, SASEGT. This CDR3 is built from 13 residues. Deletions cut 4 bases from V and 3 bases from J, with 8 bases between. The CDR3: CASSGTRTDTQYF. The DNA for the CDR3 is TGTGCCAGCAGTGGCACCCGGACAGATACGCAGTATTTT.

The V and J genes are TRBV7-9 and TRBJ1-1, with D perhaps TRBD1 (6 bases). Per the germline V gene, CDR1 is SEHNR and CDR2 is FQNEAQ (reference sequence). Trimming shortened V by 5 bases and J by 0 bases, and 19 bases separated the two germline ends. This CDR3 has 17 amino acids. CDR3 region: CASSGGFRRTVNTEAFF. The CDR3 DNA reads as TGTGCCAGCAGCGGAGGCTTTAGGCGGACAGTGAACACTGAAGCTTTCTTT.

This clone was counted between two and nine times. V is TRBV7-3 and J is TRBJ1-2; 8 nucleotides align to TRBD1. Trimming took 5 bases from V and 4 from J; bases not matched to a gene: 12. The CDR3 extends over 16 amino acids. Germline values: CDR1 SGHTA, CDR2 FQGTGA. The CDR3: CASSPRHDRGLYGYTF. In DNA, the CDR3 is TGTGCCAGCAGCCCACGACACGACAGGGGCCTCTATGGCTACACCTTC.

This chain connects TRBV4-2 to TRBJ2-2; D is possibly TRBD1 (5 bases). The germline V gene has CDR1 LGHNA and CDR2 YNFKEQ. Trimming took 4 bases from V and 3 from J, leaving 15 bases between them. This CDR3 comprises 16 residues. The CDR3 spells CASSRIGREDTGELFF. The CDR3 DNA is TGTGCCAGCAGCCGTATTGGCAGGGAAGACACCGGGGAGCTGTTTTTT.

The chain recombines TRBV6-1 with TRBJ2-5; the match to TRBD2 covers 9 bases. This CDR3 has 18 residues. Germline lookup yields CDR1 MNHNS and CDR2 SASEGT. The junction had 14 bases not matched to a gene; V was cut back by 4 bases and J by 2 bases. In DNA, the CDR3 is TGTGCCAGCAGTGGACGTAATCTGGGACTAGCATCTCAAGAGACCCAGTACTTC. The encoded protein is CASSGRNLGLASQETQYF.

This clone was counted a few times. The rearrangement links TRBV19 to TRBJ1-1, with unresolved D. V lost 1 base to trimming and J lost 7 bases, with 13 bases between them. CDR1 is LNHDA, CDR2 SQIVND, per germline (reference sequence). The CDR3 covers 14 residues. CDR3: CASSIAPYGVEAFF. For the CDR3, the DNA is TGTGCCAGTAGTATAGCCCCCTACGGAGTTGAAGCTTTCTTT.

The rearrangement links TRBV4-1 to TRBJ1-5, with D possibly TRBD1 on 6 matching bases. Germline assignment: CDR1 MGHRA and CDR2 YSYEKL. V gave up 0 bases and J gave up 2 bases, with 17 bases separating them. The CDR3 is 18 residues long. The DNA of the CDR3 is TGCGCCAGCAGCCAAGATCGGGGGGCGCGGAGAGGCAATCAGCCCCAGCATTTT. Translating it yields CASSQDRGARRGNQPQHF.

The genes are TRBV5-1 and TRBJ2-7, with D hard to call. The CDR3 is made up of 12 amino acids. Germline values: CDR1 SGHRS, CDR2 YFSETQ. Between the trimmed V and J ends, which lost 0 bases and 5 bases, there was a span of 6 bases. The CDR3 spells CASSLGRNEQYF. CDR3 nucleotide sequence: TGCGCCAGCAGCTTGGGCAGGAACGAGCAGTACTTC.

The CDR3 sequence: CASSSRDSVKYF. CDR3 bases: TGTGCCAGTAGCAGCCGGGACTCCGTCAAGTACTTC. This rearrangement joins TRBV19 to TRBJ2-5; D is possibly TRBD2 (6 bases). Trimming left V 6 bases short and J 12 bases short, with 17 bases between. CDR1 and CDR2 from the germline V gene are LNHDA and SQIVND (reference sequence). CDR3 length: 12 amino acids.

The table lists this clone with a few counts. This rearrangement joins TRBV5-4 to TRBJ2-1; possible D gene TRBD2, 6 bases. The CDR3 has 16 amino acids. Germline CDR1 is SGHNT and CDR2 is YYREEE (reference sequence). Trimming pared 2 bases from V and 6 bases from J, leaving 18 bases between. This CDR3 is CASSFGVTGALNEQFF. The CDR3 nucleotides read TGTGCCAGCAGCTTCGGAGTAACGGGAGCTCTCAATGAGCAGTTCTTC.

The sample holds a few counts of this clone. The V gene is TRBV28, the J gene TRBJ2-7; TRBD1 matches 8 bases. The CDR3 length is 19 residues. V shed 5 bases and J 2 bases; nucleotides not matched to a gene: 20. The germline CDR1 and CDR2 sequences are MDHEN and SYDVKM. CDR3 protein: CASSGRDRSRGGLPYEQYF. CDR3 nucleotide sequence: TGTGCCAGCAGTGGCCGGGACAGGAGTAGGGGAGGACTCCCCTACGAGCAGTACTTC.

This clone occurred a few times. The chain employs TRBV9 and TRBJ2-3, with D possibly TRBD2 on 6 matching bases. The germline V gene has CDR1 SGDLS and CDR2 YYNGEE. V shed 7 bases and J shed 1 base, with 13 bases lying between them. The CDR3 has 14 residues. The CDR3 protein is CASGPRGGTDTQYF. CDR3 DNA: TGTGCCAGCGGACCGCGCGGGGGCACAGATACGCAGTATTTT.